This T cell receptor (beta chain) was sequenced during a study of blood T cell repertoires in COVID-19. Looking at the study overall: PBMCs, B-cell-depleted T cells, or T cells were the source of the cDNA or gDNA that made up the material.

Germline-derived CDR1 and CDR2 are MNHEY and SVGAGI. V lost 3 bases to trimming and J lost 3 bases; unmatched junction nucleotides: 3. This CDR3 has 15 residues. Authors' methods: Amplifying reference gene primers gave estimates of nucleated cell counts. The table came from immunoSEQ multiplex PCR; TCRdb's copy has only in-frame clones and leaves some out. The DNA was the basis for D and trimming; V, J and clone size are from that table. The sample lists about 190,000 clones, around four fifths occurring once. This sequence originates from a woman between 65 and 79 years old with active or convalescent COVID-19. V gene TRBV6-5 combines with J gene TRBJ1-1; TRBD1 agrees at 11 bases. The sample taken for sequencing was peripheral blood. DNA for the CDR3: TGTGCCAGCAGTTATGGGACAGGGGGATACACTGAAGCTTTCTTT. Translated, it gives CASSYGTGGYTEAFF.